Following are 25 T cell receptor beta chains from one sample sequenced in a study of Graves' ophthalmopathy and Graves' hyperthyroidism. The authors amplified TCR beta CDR3 regions, and they did so from RNA transcripts for repertoire sequencing. HTBI primers were used in a first-round RT-PCR, which preceded a second-round multiplex PCR. TCRdb re-called the multiplex PCR reads through MiXCR, storing one row per CDR3 protein. The sample consists of 900,000 to 1,200,000 distinct CDR3 sequences, 35% to 40% of them appearing once. Sequencing was carried out using peripheral blood or thyroid tissue (not recorded which). These receptors were obtained from an adult man with Graves' hyperthyroidism.

This clonotype was detected a few times. The chain is built from TRBV6-6 and TRBJ1-1; 11 bases are a match to TRBD1. This CDR3 comprises 15 residues. Germline loops: CDR1 MNHNY, CDR2 SVGAGI (reference sequence). V trimming: 5 bases; J trimming: 4 bases; junction bases outside the gene matches: 6. The CDR3 here is CASSPGQGAVTEAFF. As DNA, the CDR3 is TGTGCCAGCAGTCCCGGACAGGGGGCCGTCACTGAAGCTTTCTTT.

This clonotype was picked up a small number of times. The V call is TRBV7-9, the J call TRBJ2-7; 9 nucleotides agree with TRBD2. Germline V gives CDR1 SEHNR, CDR2 FQNEAQ (reference sequence). CDR3 length: 16 amino acids. The J segment lost 3 bases and the V segment lost 6 bases, leaving 12 bases of the junction unmatched. CDR3 in amino acids: CASSYRLDSGSYEQYF. Here the CDR3 DNA reads TGTGCCAGCAGTTACCGGTTGGATAGCGGGAGCTACGAGCAGTACTTC. Full variable domain (outside the CDR3, taken from reference TRBV7-9 and TRBJ2-7): DTGVSQNPRHKITKRGQNVTFRCDPISEHNRLYWYRQTLGQGPEFLTYFQNEAQLEKSRLLSDRFSAERPKGSFSTLEIQRTEQGDSAMYLCASSYRLDSGSYEQYFGPGTRLTVT.

This sequence joins TRBV6-2 or TRBV6-3 and TRBJ1-5, with TRBD1 matching 8 bases. The germline V gene encodes CDR1 MNHEY and CDR2 SVGEGT. J gave up 3 bases and V 2 bases, and 3 bases lay outside the gene matches. The CDR3 extends over 15 amino acids. The CDR3 here is CASSYQGAHNQPQHF. The CDR3 DNA reads as TGTGCCAGCAGTTACCAGGGGGCCCACAATCAGCCCCAGCATTTT.

This sequence joins TRBV10-2 and TRBJ2-1, with D unclear. Germline V gene lookup returns CDR1 WSHSY and CDR2 SAAADI. CDR3 length: 11 residues. V lost 6 bases and J 8 bases, leaving 8 bases between the germline ends. CDR3 amino acids: CASRAAYEQFF. For the CDR3, the DNA is TGCGCCAGCAGAGCCGCCTATGAGCAGTTCTTC.

The rearrangement uses TRBV25-1 and TRBJ1-4; no reliable D call. V was cut by 3 bases and J by 4 bases, with 6 bases left in between. The CDR3 is made up of 13 amino acids. The germline CDR1 and CDR2 sequences are MGHDK and SYGVNS. CDR3 bases: TGTGCCAGCAGTGACCCCGGTAATGAAAAACTGTTTTTT. Translation gives CASSDPGNEKLFF.

The sample holds one count of this clonotype. CDR3 nucleotide sequence: TGCAGCGTAGGGACAGTGGGCTATGGCTACACCTTC. Its protein product is CSVGTVGYGYTF. The rearrangement links TRBV29-1 to TRBJ1-2; the match to TRBD1 covers 7 bases. The CDR3 has 12 amino acids. In germline, CDR1 is SQVTM, CDR2 ANQGSEA. The junction had 5 bases not matched to a gene; V was cut back by 6 bases and J by 4 bases.

The chain employs TRBV7-3 and TRBJ2-3, with 7 bases fitting TRBD1. The J segment lost 4 bases and the V segment lost 8 bases, leaving 6 bases of the junction unmatched. This CDR3 contains 13 residues. The germline V gene has CDR1 SGHTA and CDR2 FQGTGA. The DNA of the CDR3 is TGTGCCAGCGACCAGGGGGTACCAGATACGCAGTATTTT. This encodes CASDQGVPDTQYF.

The chain uses TRBV7-2 and TRBJ2-5, with TRBD2 matching over 10 bases. The ends lost 2 bases at V and 5 bases at J; junction bases unmatched: 8. Germline V lookup: CDR1 SGHTA, CDR2 FQGNSA. The CDR3 is 16 amino acids. DNA of the CDR3: TGTGCCAGCAGCTTACGCCCTAGCGGGAGAATCGAGACCCAGTACTTC. Translation gives CASSLRPSGRIETQYF.

In this sample, this clonotype turned up a few times. The chain carries TRBV20-1 and TRBJ1-5; D ambiguous. CDR3 length equals 15 residues. CDR1 and CDR2 (germline): DFQATT, SNEGSKA (reference sequence). Trimming stripped 3 bases from V and 0 bases from J, with 12 bases between. CDR3 sequence: CSASGRTYSNQPQHF. CDR3 sequence (DNA): TGCAGTGCTAGTGGCAGAACCTATAGCAATCAGCCCCAGCATTTT.

The rearrangement uses TRBV7-2 and TRBJ2-2, with a weak D call TRBD1 (5 bases). Trimming took off 7 bases at V and 0 bases at J, with 15 bases between the two ends. Looked up from germline, CDR1 is SGHTA and CDR2 is FQGNSA. The CDR3 has 16 residues. The CDR3 here is CASNTWGHPNTGELFF. For the CDR3, the DNA is TGTGCCAGCAACACTTGGGGCCATCCGAACACCGGGGAGCTGTTTTTT. The whole variable domain, filled in from reference TRBV7-2 and TRBJ2-2, reads GAGVSQSPSNKVTEKGKDVELRCDPISGHTALYWYRQSLGQGLEFLIYFQGNSAPDKSGLPSDRFSAERTGGSVSTLTIQRTQQEDSAVYLCASNTWGHPNTGELFFGEGSRLTVL.

The table lists this clonotype with many counts. The rearrangement uses TRBV30 and TRBJ1-2; D perhaps matches TRBD1 (6 bases). Trimming left V 3 bases short and J 4 bases short, with 9 bases between. This CDR3 is built from 12 residues. Germline CDR1 is GTSNPN and CDR2 is SVGIG (reference sequence). CDR3 region: CAWRGQSYGYTF. The CDR3 region has the DNA TGTGCCTGGAGAGGACAGAGCTATGGCTACACCTTC.

The chain combines TRBV7-6 with TRBJ2-2; TRBD2 agrees at 9 bases. This CDR3 comprises 15 residues. In germline, CDR1 is SGHVS, CDR2 FNYEAQ. Trimming removed 2 bases from V and 4 bases from J; junction bases left unmatched: 2. The chain's CDR3 is CASSLWRGGTGELFF. CDR3 nucleotide sequence: TGTGCCAGCAGCTTATGGCGGGGGGGCACCGGGGAGCTGTTTTTT. Drawing the rest from reference TRBV7-6 and TRBJ2-2, the complete variable domain is GAGVSQSPRYKVTKRGQDVALRCDPISGHVSLYWYRQALGQGPEFLTYFNYEAQQDKSGLPNDRFSAERPEGSISTLTIQRTEQRDSAMYRCASSLWRGGTGELFFGEGSRLTVL.

This clonotype was counted ten times or more. The chain employs TRBV10-3 and TRBJ1-1; D call uncertain. V was pared by 6 bases and J by 1 base, with 6 bases between. This CDR3 has 12 residues. The germline V gene has CDR1 ENHRY and CDR2 SYGVKD. CDR3: CAIRGRNTEAFF. CDR3 coding DNA: TGTGCCATCAGAGGGAGGAACACTGAAGCTTTCTTT.

In this sample, this clonotype turned up once. This chain joins TRBV19 and TRBJ2-1; tentatively, D is TRBD2 (6 bases). Per the germline V gene, CDR1 is LNHDA and CDR2 is SQIVND (reference sequence). The CDR3 covers 12 residues. Trimming removed 8 bases at V and 8 bases at J, with 13 bases between. The DNA for the CDR3 is TGTGCCAGTTCCGGAGGGATACATGAGCAGTTCTTC. Its protein is CASSGGIHEQFF.

A word on this clonotype: Lacking the conserved final phenylalanine or tryptophan, this CDR3 likely reflects a read error. Because the CDR3's place on the DNA is in doubt, the DNA is left out and the CDR3 is given as listed by TCRdb. The chain recombines TRBV11-1 with TRBJ1-6. Including both end residues, the CDR3 is 14 amino acids long. Germline CDR1 SGHAT, CDR2 FQDESV (reference sequence). The CDR3 spells CASSLALNNSPLQS.

This clonotype came up a few times. A read error may be the cause here, since a much bigger clone is one base away. Lacking the conserved final phenylalanine or tryptophan, this CDR3 likely reflects a read error. The V call is TRBV15, the J call TRBJ1-1; no reliable D call. V was cut by 1 base and J by 1 base, with 4 bases left in between. This CDR3 has 13 amino acids. Germline values: CDR1 LNHNV, CDR2 YYDKDF (reference sequence). The CDR3 bases are TGTGCCACCAGCAGAGGGACGAACACTGAAGCTTTCTCT. This sequence encodes CATSRGTNTEAFS.

There are many counts of this clonotype. The rearrangement uses TRBV7-2 and TRBJ1-4; a weak D match, TRBD1 (6 bases). This CDR3 has 14 residues. Germline CDR1 is SGHTA and CDR2 is FQGNSA. The V and J ends lost 6 bases and 8 bases respectively, with 16 bases between them. CDR3 sequence: CASSQRTRGEKLFF. In DNA, the CDR3 is TGTGCCAGCAGTCAAAGGACAAGGGGGGAAAAACTGTTTTTT.

Concerning this clonotype itself: A clone one base away is much larger, so this may be a read error. The chain combines TRBV20-1 with TRBJ1-1, with D hard to call. CDR3 size: 15 residues. Trimming cost V 0 bases and J 2 bases, with 13 bases left between them. The germline V gene encodes CDR1 DFQATT and CDR2 SNEGSKA (reference sequence). The CDR3 reads CSARDIQPPNTEAFF. The CDR3 DNA reads TGCAGTGCTAGAGATATACAGCCACCAAACACTGAAGCTTTCTTT.

Only a few counts were recorded for this clonotype. This chain uses TRBV4-2 with TRBJ1-1; D remains unclear. The germline V and J ends were trimmed by 2 bases and 4 bases, with 20 bases remaining between them. CDR3 size: 17 residues. The germline CDR1 and CDR2 sequences are LGHNA and YNFKEQ. The CDR3 loop is CASSQSFRQELGTEAFF. The CDR3 DNA is TGTGCCAGCAGCCAAAGTTTCAGGCAGGAATTGGGCACTGAAGCTTTCTTT.

The chain couples TRBV7-2 to TRBJ2-2; D perhaps matches TRBD2 (7 bases). Trimming removed 6 bases at V and 1 base at J, with 24 bases between. CDR1 SGHTA and CDR2 FQGNSA come from the germline V gene. The CDR3 has 19 residues. CDR3 protein: CASRLPRGAGALNTGELFF. CDR3 in DNA: TGTGCCAGCAGACTCCCGCGAGGGGCGGGGGCTTTGAACACCGGGGAGCTGTTTTTT.

This clonotype was detected a few times. V and J are TRBV11-2 and TRBJ1-4; 8 bases line up with TRBD1. The trim removed 5 bases at V and 8 bases at J, leaving 13 bases unmatched. This CDR3 contains 16 residues. Germline CDR1 and CDR2: SGHAT and FQNNGV. CDR3 in amino acids: CASSIQRQGWYEKLFF. CDR3 nucleotides: TGTGCCAGCAGCATCCAACGACAGGGGTGGTACGAAAAACTGTTTTTT.

Only a few counts were recorded for this clonotype. This chain links TRBV20-1 with TRBJ1-5; 7 bases are a match to TRBD1. Germline CDR1 reads DFQATT; CDR2 reads SNEGSKA (reference sequence). V dropped 3 bases and J dropped 7; count of bases not matched to a gene: 9. The CDR3 is made up of 14 amino acids. CDR3 nucleotides: TGCAGTGCTAGTAAGACAGGGATGGGCCAGCCCCAGCATTTT. It specifies CSASKTGMGQPQHF.

A single count supports this clonotype. The J gene is TRBJ2-5, the V gene TRBV12-3 or TRBV12-4; TRBD1 might be the D (5 bases). The J call may be faulty, since TRBJ2-7 better matches the DNA end. The CDR3 has 13 amino acids. This chain's CDR3 is CASRVAGSNEQYF. The CDR3 coding sequence is TGTGCCAGCCGCGTAGCAGGGTCAAACGAGCAGTACTTC.

With respect to this clonotype: This sequence may be a read error, since a much larger clone differs from it by one base. This chain links TRBV6-5 with TRBJ1-2; D unclear. V was cut by 2 bases and J by 6 bases, with 4 bases left in between. The germline CDR1 and CDR2 sequences are MNHEY and SVGAGI. The CDR3 consists of 11 residues. The CDR3 nucleotides are TGTGCCAGCAGTTACGATGATGGCTACACCTTC. This sequence encodes CASSYDDGYTF.

This chain connects TRBV15 to TRBJ1-6; no reliable D call. The V and J ends lost 1 base and 5 bases respectively, with 6 bases between them. Germline V gives CDR1 LNHNV, CDR2 YYDKDF (reference sequence). The CDR3 has 14 residues. The CDR3 here is CATSRGAHNSPLHF. CDR3 nucleotides: TGTGCCACCAGCAGAGGGGCACATAATTCACCCCTCCACTTT.